The 27 T cell receptor beta chains below come from one sample, sequenced in a study of T-cell memory formation after mild COVID-19 (dated by TCRdb to the early 2020s). The library was generated by 5' RACE. The sequencer listed for this sample is Illumina NovaSeq 6000. The raw public reads went through TCRdb reprocessing: fastp at Q25, MiXCR clone calling, in-frame beta chains kept. Each entry merges the rows of one CDR3 protein and shows their most common DNA and genes. Within this sample are 350,000 to 500,000 distinct CDR3 sequences, with under 25% of them counted one time only. Around 13% of the sample belongs to the ten largest clones. The specimen was PBMCs or a T cell subset sorted from them (not recorded which). Source of these receptors: an adult woman who had mild COVID-19 (a few samples of this study predate the infection). The sample titles of this study are shuffled in the database, so cell type and time point are left out; the donor was told from shared clones.

V is TRBV12-5 and J is TRBJ2-7; perhaps TRBD2 as D (7 bases). V shed 3 bases and J shed 7 bases, with 19 bases lying between them. The CDR3 sequence is 15 residues long. Germline-derived CDR1 and CDR2 are LGHNT and FRNRAP. The CDR3 protein is CASGFIRGGIGEQYF. The CDR3 DNA reads TGTGCTAGTGGTTTCATAAGGGGGGGTATCGGGGAGCAGTACTTC.

This chain connects TRBV27 to TRBJ2-7; 7 bases match TRBD1. V dropped 3 bases and J dropped 6; count of bases not matched to a gene: 8. The CDR3 is made up of 14 amino acids. Per germline, CDR1 MNHEY and CDR2 SMNVEV (reference sequence). The CDR3 bases are TGTGCCAGCAGTTTGAGGATACAGGGGTTCGAGCAGTACTTC. Translating gives CASSLRIQGFEQYF.

This clonotype showed up just a few times. V usage is TRBV7-3 and J usage is TRBJ2-1, with D unclear. With 1 base removed from V and 11 bases from J, the gap between germline ends came to 12 bases. The CDR3 has 13 amino acids. Germline CDR1 is SGHTA and CDR2 is FQGTGA. In nucleotides, the CDR3 is TGTGCCAGCAGCTTAAGACGGAGCGAACAGCAGTTCTTC. This encodes CASSLRRSEQQFF.

The rearrangement links TRBV7-9 to TRBJ1-2, with D perhaps TRBD1 (5 bases). This CDR3 is 17 amino acids long. Germline V CDR1 and CDR2: SEHNR, FQNEAQ (reference sequence). Trimming removed 1 base at V and 4 bases at J, with 19 bases between. As DNA, the CDR3 is TGTGCCAGCAGCTTAGGAGGGAACAGGCGAAGGGCCTATGGCTACACCTTC. Residues: CASSLGGNRRRAYGYTF.

This clonotype has a count of ten or more. The rearrangement joins TRBV12-3 or TRBV12-4 to TRBJ2-1; D possibly corresponds to TRBD2 (5 bases). This CDR3 has 13 residues. Trimming shortened V by 5 bases and J by 4 bases, and 9 bases separated the two germline ends. CDR3 coding DNA: TGTGCCAGCAGTCTCCGGGATTACAATGAGCAGTTCTTC. Its protein product is CASSLRDYNEQFF.

This clonotype was seen a few times. The chain has TRBV12-3 or TRBV12-4 and TRBJ1-1, with D possibly being TRBD1 (6 bases). The CDR3 loop spans 13 amino acids. The ends were cut back, 1 base at V and 4 bases at J, with 7 bases in the middle. The CDR3 coding sequence is TGTGCCAGCAGTTTAGGGGGGGCCACTGAAGCTTTCTTT. It yields the protein CASSLGGATEAFF.

The V gene is TRBV7-9, the J gene TRBJ2-7; no reliable D call. Between the trimmed V and J ends, which lost 4 bases and 6 bases, there was a span of 10 bases. The CDR3 runs 12 residues. CDR1 and CDR2 from the germline V gene are SEHNR and FQNEAQ (reference sequence). This CDR3 is CASSSLRFEQYF. CDR3 nucleotides: TGTGCCAGCAGCTCACTAAGGTTCGAGCAGTACTTC.

The chain recombines TRBV7-6 with TRBJ2-3; 7 positions agree with TRBD2. CDR1 and CDR2 (germline): SGHVS, FNYEAQ. The CDR3 loop spans 15 amino acids. The ends lost 5 bases at V and 5 bases at J; junction bases unmatched: 10. The CDR3 is CASSGVGGPEDTQYF. The CDR3 DNA sequence: TGTGCCAGCAGCGGTGTGGGAGGGCCGGAAGATACGCAGTATTTT.

This chain joins TRBV12-5 and TRBJ2-5; the D call may be TRBD1 or TRBD2 (6 bases each). CDR1 and CDR2 (germline): LGHNT, FRNRAP. V lost 6 bases, J lost 5 bases, and 19 bases lay in between. This CDR3 comprises 15 residues. This CDR3 is CASGPRGQGRETQYF. The CDR3 nucleotides are TGTGCTAGTGGCCCTCGGGGGCAGGGCAGGGAGACCCAGTACTTC.

This clonotype was picked up a small number of times. The chain links TRBV24-1 to TRBJ2-4, with no clear D. This CDR3 is 15 amino acids long. Germline values: CDR1 KGHDR, CDR2 SFDVKD. Trimming took off 4 bases at V and 4 bases at J, with 13 bases between the two ends. CDR3 in amino acids: CATSDSAVAKNIQYF. CDR3 bases: TGTGCCACCAGTGACTCAGCAGTAGCTAAAAACATTCAGTACTTC.

Only a few counts were recorded for this clonotype. This rearrangement joins TRBV7-9 to TRBJ2-2, with 7 bases lining up with TRBD1. The CDR3 length is 15 residues. After removal of 2 bases from V and 1 base from J, the junction contained 1 base not matched to a gene. Germline CDR1 is SEHNR and CDR2 is FQNEAQ (reference sequence). The CDR3 loop is CASSLRTGNTGELFF. The CDR3 DNA is TGTGCCAGCAGCTTAAGGACAGGGAACACCGGGGAGCTGTTTTTT.

The sample holds many counts of this clonotype. Here the CDR3 reads CASSRGTSVPSTDTQYF. CDR3 sequence (DNA): TGTGCCAGCAGTCGCGGGACTAGCGTACCTAGCACAGATACGCAGTATTTT. The chain joins TRBV4-2 to TRBJ2-3, with TRBD2 identical over 10 bases. CDR3 length equals 17 residues. Germline V gene data show CDR1 as LGHNA and CDR2 as YNFKEQ. V dropped 6 bases and J dropped 0; count of bases not matched to a gene: 9.

This clonotype has a handful of counts. The chain uses TRBV12-3 or TRBV12-4 and TRBJ1-2; D is unresolved. The V and J ends lost 1 base and 5 bases respectively, with 8 bases between them. The CDR3 totals 13 residues. As DNA, the CDR3 is TGTGCCAGCAGTTTAGAGGGTTGGTATGGCTACACCTTC. This sequence encodes CASSLEGWYGYTF.

The chain joins TRBV7-2 to TRBJ2-3; D uncertain. V was pared by 6 bases and J by 1 base, with 14 bases between. The CDR3 covers 15 residues. Germline lookup yields CDR1 SGHTA and CDR2 FQGNSA. DNA for the CDR3: TGTGCCAGCAGTCGAACAATCGGAGGCACAGATACGCAGTATTTT. Residues: CASSRTIGGTDTQYF.

This clonotype was recorded a few times. The J gene is TRBJ2-1, the V gene TRBV11-3; 8 nucleotides line up with TRBD2. The CDR3 has 17 residues. Germline V gene sequence: CDR1 SGHNT, CDR2 YENEEA. V lost 5 bases to trimming and J lost 6 bases; unmatched junction nucleotides: 15. This CDR3 is CASSTRASGRSFNEQFF. CDR3 DNA sequence: TGTGCCAGCAGCACGAGGGCTAGCGGGCGGAGTTTCAATGAGCAGTTCTTC.

The chain couples TRBV5-1 to TRBJ1-1; D is unclear. The germline V gene encodes CDR1 SGHRS and CDR2 YFSETQ. The CDR3 consists of 15 residues. V lost 0 bases and J 1 base, leaving 10 bases between the germline ends. The CDR3 DNA reads TGCGCCAGCAGCTTGGGCCGGGGTGGGAACACTGAAGCTTTCTTT. Its translation: CASSLGRGGNTEAFF.

V gene TRBV28 combines with J gene TRBJ2-7, with 7 bases that match TRBD1. The germline CDR1 and CDR2 sequences are MDHEN and SYDVKM. The V and J ends lost 5 bases and 3 bases, in that order; junction bases with no gene match: 10. The CDR3 runs 15 residues. The CDR3 DNA sequence: TGTGCCAGCAGTCCCCCCCGACAGGGAAACTACGAGCAGTACTTC. Amino acids: CASSPPRQGNYEQYF.

The V call is TRBV2, the J call TRBJ1-6, with D unresolved. Germline V CDR1 and CDR2: SNHLY, FYNNEI. Trimming shortened V by 4 bases and J by 11 bases, and 6 bases separated the two germline ends. The CDR3 totals 11 residues. CDR3 residues: CASSAVAPLHF. CDR3 nucleotides: TGTGCCAGCAGTGCTGTGGCACCCCTCCACTTT.

The CDR3 reads CASTPHRVPVTGRSGNTIYF. For the CDR3, the DNA is TGCGCCAGCACTCCCCATCGGGTGCCAGTGACGGGCCGCTCTGGAAACACCATATATTTT. This chain joins TRBV4-1 and TRBJ1-3; D not certain. Germline CDR1 reads MGHRA; CDR2 reads YSYEKL. This CDR3 spans 20 amino acids. V was trimmed by 7 bases and J by 0 bases, leaving 28 bases between them.

This clonotype has just one count. This rearrangement joins TRBV12-3 or TRBV12-4 to TRBJ2-7; D is perhaps TRBD1 (6 bases). There are 15 residues in the CDR3. The V end lost 6 bases, the J end lost 7 bases, and 22 bases lay between the germline ends. CDR3 nucleotide sequence: TGTGCCAGCAGACTGGACAGACAAAGCTTTTGGGAGCAGTACTTC. Translated: CASRLDRQSFWEQYF.

This clonotype was detected once. The chain employs TRBV5-1 and TRBJ2-7, with D perhaps assigned TRBD1 or TRBD2 (5 bases each). The CDR3 totals 17 residues. Trimming pared 0 bases from V and 3 bases from J, leaving 19 bases between. The V gene's germline CDR1 is SGHRS and CDR2 YFSETQ. CDR3 residues: CASSLGRDPSLSYEQYF. The CDR3 DNA reads as TGCGCCAGCAGCTTGGGCAGGGACCCCTCCTTAAGCTACGAGCAGTACTTC.

The chain carries TRBV30 and TRBJ1-2, with 8 bases fitting TRBD1. This CDR3 region has 15 residues. V lost 2 bases and J lost 7; bases outside the gene matches: 12. Germline V lookup: CDR1 GTSNPN, CDR2 SVGIG (reference sequence). The CDR3 spells CAWSTQPRTGLGYTF. The CDR3 DNA is TGTGCCTGGAGTACCCAGCCCCGGACAGGGCTTGGCTACACCTTC.

In this sample, this clonotype turned up a few times. The rearrangement uses TRBV7-6 and TRBJ2-1, with 7 bases fitting TRBD2. Germline V gives CDR1 SGHVS, CDR2 FNYEAQ. The length of the CDR3 is 17 residues. The ends lost 5 bases at V and 5 bases at J; junction bases unmatched: 15. CDR3 in DNA: TGTGCCAGCAGCCAACGCGTTGCGGGGGTAGAGGACAATGAGCAGTTCTTC. This sequence encodes CASSQRVAGVEDNEQFF.

There are a few counts of this clonotype. This chain links TRBV5-1 with TRBJ1-5; TRBD1 is a possible D gene (5 bases). The CDR3 is 14 residues long. Trimming took 4 bases from V and 1 from J, leaving 9 bases between them. Germline values: CDR1 SGHRS, CDR2 YFSETQ. CDR3 bases: TGCGCCAGCAGCCCGGACACCAGCAATCAGCCCCAGCATTTT. This encodes CASSPDTSNQPQHF.

The V gene is TRBV16, the J gene TRBJ2-1; D may match TRBD1 or TRBD2 (5 bases each). CDR1 KGHSY and CDR2 FQNENV come from the germline V gene. The CDR3 sequence is 15 residues long. Trimming pared 4 bases from V and 0 bases from J, leaving 10 bases between. The CDR3 is CASSRDGDSYNEQFF. The CDR3 DNA sequence: TGTGCCAGCAGCCGGGACGGGGACTCCTACAATGAGCAGTTCTTC.

This clonotype was observed a handful of times. The gene calls are TRBV3-1 and TRBJ1-2; D not certain. Germline lookup yields CDR1 LGHDT and CDR2 YNNKEL (reference sequence). The ends were cut back, 0 bases at V and 7 bases at J, with 9 bases in the middle. The CDR3 loop spans 13 amino acids. The CDR3 DNA is TGTGCCAGCAGCCAAGATGGCCAGAGTGGCTACACCTTC. The encoded protein is CASSQDGQSGYTF.

This chain joins TRBV5-1 and TRBJ2-7; 7 bases align to TRBD2. J was trimmed by 2 bases and V by 4 bases; bases with no gene match: 15. The germline CDR1 and CDR2 sequences are SGHRS and YFSETQ. The CDR3 is 17 residues long. The CDR3 nucleotides read TGCGCCAGCAGCCCTCACGGGACTAAGAGCGGTACCTACGAGCAGTACTTC. It translates to CASSPHGTKSGTYEQYF.